The 17 T cell receptor beta chains in this list originate from one sample, sequenced in a study of OX40 agonist ivuxolimab in advanced cancers. Here immunoSEQ multiplex PCR was the method, and the copy in TCRdb shows in-frame clones only, minus some. Among roughly 15,000 clones listed, around 80% were seen once. This specimen consisted of CD4+ or CD8+ T cells sorted from blood, obtained in a trial of the OX40 agonist ivuxolimab. The receptors here all came from an adult with an advanced solid tumor such as melanoma, head and neck, liver or kidney cancer.

This chain joins TRBV15 and TRBJ1-3; 10 bases are a match to TRBD1. This CDR3 region has 15 residues. With 1 base clipped from V and 8 bases from J, the junction kept 5 bases outside the gene matches. Germline V lookup: CDR1 LNHNV, CDR2 YYDKDF (reference sequence). As DNA, the CDR3 is TGTGCCACCAGCAGAGGGAGGGACAGGGGATACACCATATATTTT. This codes for CATSRGRDRGYTIYF.

The chain links TRBV28 to TRBJ2-5; no firm D call. Trimming took 5 bases from V and 1 from J, leaving 17 bases between them. Germline CDR1 and CDR2: MDHEN and SYDVKM. The CDR3 consists of 16 residues. CDR3 sequence reads: CASSGPGRTTQETQYF. The CDR3 DNA follows: TGTGCCAGCAGTGGACCCGGACGGACGACCCAAGAGACCCAGTACTTC.

V gene TRBV7-2 combines with J gene TRBJ2-1; no clear D gene. Germline values: CDR1 SGHTA, CDR2 FQGNSA. Trimming cost V 8 bases and J 0 bases, with 11 bases left between them. The CDR3 is 14 residues long. This chain's CDR3 is CASFPLRSYNEQFF. CDR3 coding DNA: TGTGCCAGCTTCCCACTCCGCTCCTACAATGAGCAGTTCTTC.

The chain has TRBV14 and TRBJ2-5; a weak D match, TRBD1 (6 bases). The CDR3 runs 14 residues. Trimming took off 3 bases at V and 3 bases at J, with 11 bases between the two ends. In germline, CDR1 is SGHDN, CDR2 FVKESK. The CDR3 here is CASSHRGQKETQYF. CDR3 bases: TGTGCCAGCAGCCACCGCGGACAGAAAGAGACCCAGTACTTC.

DNA of the CDR3: TGCAGCGTTGAGTTGATTGGGTATGGGGCGCGGGCTAGCGGAGACAATGAGCAGTTCTTC. It codes for CSVELIGYGARASGDNEQFF. The chain couples TRBV29-1 to TRBJ2-1, with 7 bases matching TRBD2. J was trimmed by 5 bases and V by 3 bases; bases with no gene match: 25. In germline, CDR1 is SQVTM, CDR2 ANQGSEA. The CDR3 extends over 20 amino acids.

This clone was detected a few times. The chain has TRBV6-5 and TRBJ1-1, with D unresolved. V lost 2 bases, J lost 5 bases, and 12 bases lay in between. The CDR3 length is 14 residues. The germline V gene encodes CDR1 MNHEY and CDR2 SVGAGI. The CDR3 loop is CASSYGIEMTEAFF. In DNA, the CDR3 is TGTGCCAGCAGTTACGGGATTGAAATGACTGAAGCTTTCTTT.

The chain has TRBV5-5 and TRBJ1-2; 7 bases are a match to TRBD1. Germline CDR1 is SGHKS and CDR2 is YYEKEE (reference sequence). This CDR3 region has 15 residues. Trimming took 4 bases from V and 2 from J; bases not matched to a gene: 8. The CDR3 nucleotides are TGTGCCAGCAGCCCAGCAGGGGGTTACAACTATGGCTACACCTTC. Protein sequence: CASSPAGGYNYGYTF.

This chain connects TRBV28 to TRBJ1-2, with D uncertain. V was shortened by 6 bases and J by 4 bases, with 6 bases between the two germline ends. This CDR3 has 11 amino acids. Germline values: CDR1 MDHEN, CDR2 SYDVKM. CDR3 DNA sequence: TGTGCCAGCAGGATCCCCTATGGCTACACCTTC. Encoded protein: CASRIPYGYTF.

CDR3 loop: CASSQNGGGLPAQHF. In nucleotides, the CDR3 is TGTGCCAGCAGTCAAAATGGAGGGGGGCTCCCCGCCCAGCATTTT. This chain links TRBV28 with TRBJ1-5; the D gene is possibly TRBD1 (6 bases). This CDR3 has 15 residues. CDR1 is MDHEN, CDR2 SYDVKM, per germline. V was shortened by 5 bases and J by 11 bases, with 22 bases between the two germline ends.

The V and J genes are TRBV25-1 and TRBJ2-1; TRBD2 aligns across 9 bases. The germline V gene has CDR1 MGHDK and CDR2 SYGVNS. This CDR3 contains 16 residues. The V gene end was trimmed by 6 bases and the J gene end by 7 bases; junction bases not matched to a gene: 13. The CDR3 coding sequence is TGTGCCAGCAGCGTAGCGGGAGCATCCTTAGTGAATGAGCAGTTCTTC. This sequence encodes CASSVAGASLVNEQFF.

The chain couples TRBV7-2 to TRBJ2-2; 9 bases are a match to TRBD1. Germline values: CDR1 SGHTA, CDR2 FQGNSA. Losses at the gene ends were 5 bases for V and 4 bases for J; bases not matched to a gene: 5. This CDR3 spans 15 amino acids. The CDR3: CASSMRDRVTGELFF. The CDR3 coding sequence is TGTGCCAGCAGCATGCGGGACAGGGTCACCGGGGAGCTGTTTTTT.

The rearrangement links TRBV18 to TRBJ2-1; no firm D call. Germline loops: CDR1 KGHSH, CDR2 LQKENI. The CDR3 runs 13 residues. V lost 3 bases, J lost 0 bases, and 3 bases lay in between. The CDR3 region is CASSPDSYNEQFF. CDR3 coding DNA: TGTGCCAGCTCACCTGACTCCTACAATGAGCAGTTCTTC.

The chain uses TRBV4-1 and TRBJ2-7, with 10 positions matching TRBD2. Germline CDR1 is MGHRA and CDR2 is YSYEKL. The trim removed 1 base at V and 7 bases at J, leaving 4 bases unmatched. This CDR3 region has 14 residues. This CDR3 is CASSQGLAGVEQYF. Written as DNA, the CDR3 is TGCGCCAGCAGCCAAGGGCTAGCGGGAGTTGAGCAGTACTTC.

The rearrangement joins TRBV7-9 to TRBJ2-2, with 7 bases aligning to TRBD2. The junction had 6 bases not matched to a gene; V was cut back by 1 base and J by 7 bases. CDR1 and CDR2 (germline): SEHNR, FQNEAQ (reference sequence). This CDR3 comprises 15 residues. DNA of the CDR3: TGTGCCAGCAGCTTAGGAACGACTAGCAGCGGGGAGCTGTTTTTT. It is translated as CASSLGTTSSGELFF.

This clone has only one observation. This sequence joins TRBV10-3 and TRBJ2-5; 7 nucleotides match TRBD1. Per the germline V gene, CDR1 is ENHRY and CDR2 is SYGVKD. The V segment lost 2 bases and the J segment 5 bases; nucleotides outside the gene matches: 8. The CDR3 sequence is 15 residues long. In DNA, the CDR3 is TGTGCCATCAGTGAGGGGGCAGGGACAGCTGAGACCCAGTACTTC. Amino acids: CAISEGAGTAETQYF.

The chain combines TRBV5-5 with TRBJ1-1, with 9 bases fitting TRBD1. Germline CDR1 is SGHKS and CDR2 is YYEKEE (reference sequence). V dropped 4 bases and J dropped 5; count of bases not matched to a gene: 15. The CDR3 runs to 17 residues. The CDR3 nucleotides read TGTGCCAGCAGCAAGAACCCCACAGGGGGCGCGGGAACTGAAGCTTTCTTT. Translated, it gives CASSKNPTGGAGTEAFF.

The genes are TRBV19 and TRBJ2-6, with D maybe TRBD1 (5 bases). Germline assignment: CDR1 LNHDA and CDR2 SQIVND (reference sequence). CDR3 length: 18 residues. V lost 3 bases and J 4 bases, leaving 19 bases between the germline ends. CDR3 bases: TGTGCCAGTAGTATCCCCCCTTGGGTAGGGGCCGGGGCCAACGTCCTGACTTTC. Translated: CASSIPPWVGAGANVLTF.